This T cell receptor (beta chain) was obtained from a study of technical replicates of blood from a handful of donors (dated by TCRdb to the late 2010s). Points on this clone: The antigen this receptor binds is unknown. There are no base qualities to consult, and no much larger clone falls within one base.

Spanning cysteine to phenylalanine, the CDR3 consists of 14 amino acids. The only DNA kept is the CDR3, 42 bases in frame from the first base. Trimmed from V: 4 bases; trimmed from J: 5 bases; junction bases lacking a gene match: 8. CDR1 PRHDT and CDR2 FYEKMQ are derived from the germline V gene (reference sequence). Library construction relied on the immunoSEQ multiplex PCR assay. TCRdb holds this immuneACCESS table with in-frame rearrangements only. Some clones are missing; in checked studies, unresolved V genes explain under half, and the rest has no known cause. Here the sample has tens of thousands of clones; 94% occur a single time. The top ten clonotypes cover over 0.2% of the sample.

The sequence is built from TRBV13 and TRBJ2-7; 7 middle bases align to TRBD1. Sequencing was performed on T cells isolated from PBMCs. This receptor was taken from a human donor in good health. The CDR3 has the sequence CASSSTGVNDEQYF. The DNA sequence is TGTGCCAGCAGCTCCACAGGGGTGAATGACGAGCAGTACTTC.